This T cell receptor (beta chain) was identified during a study of glioma-infiltrating T cells (dated by TCRdb to the mid-2010s). Looking at the study overall: TCR alpha- and beta-chain repertoires were sequenced from glioma tissue, non-neoplastic brain tissue and matched peripheral blood mononuclear cells. The paired cohort comprised three low-grade glioma patients, 7 or 8 primary glioblastoma patients and three non-glioma patients contributing non-neoplastic brain tissue. To measure how far tissue and blood T-cell populations diverged, each tissue-infiltrating repertoire was compared against the peripheral blood repertoire of the same patient. The research as a whole found: Tissue and blood shared very few CDR3 sequences, a result attributed to high CDR3 diversity and limited sampling. VJ-independent divergence between tissue and blood was lower than expected in non-neoplastic patients but higher than expected in all gliomas, particularly low-grade gliomas. Group comparisons were based on small numbers of patients: three non-neoplastic, three low-grade glioma and seven to nine glioblastoma patients.

This clonotype was picked up many times. Its antigen remains undetermined. Base qualities are not recorded, but no much larger clone differs from it by a single base. V sheds 4 bases and J sheds 6 bases, leaving 16 bases between their ends. There are 15 amino acids in the CDR3, from cysteine to phenylalanine inclusive. Left in the record is the CDR3 DNA by itself, 45 bases read in frame from the first base. As encoded in the germline V gene, CDR1 is SNHLY while CDR2 is FYNNEI. TCR alpha and beta CDR3 regions were amplified with the iRepertoire nested amplicon-rescue multiplex PCR (arm-PCR) platform from RNA. The input for one-step reverse transcription and amplification was about 85-400 ng of tissue mRNA or PBMC total RNA. Following bead purification, Illumina adapters were added by a secondary multiplex PCR, and the libraries were gel-purified between 200 and 400 bp. Internal 6-nucleotide barcodes were carried by the libraries and were used for demultiplexing. The libraries were sequenced on an Illumina MiSeq using 2x220 or 2x250 nucleotide paired-end reads. On the authors' methods: Paired reads were merged using FLASH 1.2.11 and were aligned to the GRCh37 human genome using BWA-MEM, after which TRA and TRB reads were extracted. For V and J assignment, an IMGT-derived reference of cassette sequences and CDR3 motifs that included pseudogenes was used. Three-frame translation of reads was performed, and productive CDR3s were defined as those with a C...FGXG motif and no stop codons. Unique combinations of V-J cassette pair and CDR3 amino acid sequence were defined as clonotypes. Reads were filtered by Hamming distance, thresholded by each sample's sequence error rate in mapped regions. TCRdb reprocessed the public reads (quality trimming at Q25 with fastp, clone calling with MiXCR) and kept in-frame beta chains. Each entry is one CDR3 protein sequence, shown with its most common DNA and genes. TCRdb, not the original authors, processed these V and J calls. The sample table shows under 130,000 distinct CDR3 sequences, and about 30% are seen once. Clones ranked in the top ten supply less than 55% of the sample.

Sequencing was done on a sample of glioma tissue, nonneoplastic brain tissue, or PBMCs (not recorded which). The chain employs TRBV2 and TRBJ2-1; 6 matching bases give a weak D call of TRBD1. The receptor was derived from a human donor with low-grade glioma or glioblastoma, undergoing nonglioma brain surgery, or in good health (not recorded which). The CDR3 here reads CASSGGQGPRNEQFF. The DNA sequence is TGTGCCAGCAGTGGGGGACAAGGCCCTCGCAATGAGCAGTTCTTC.